Sequencing of this T cell receptor (beta chain) was carried out in a study of blood T cell repertoires in COVID-19. At the level of the study: Samples of COVID-19 (acute and convalescent) were obtained from the United States, Italy and Spain. PBMCs, B-cell-depleted T cells, or T cells were the source of the cDNA or gDNA that made up the material.

Germline V gene data show CDR1 as LNHNV and CDR2 as YYDKDF (reference sequence). Trimming took 2 bases from V and 2 from J, leaving 11 bases between them. This CDR3 contains 15 residues. Produced via immunoSEQ multiplex PCR; TCRdb's table is partial and in-frame only. This repertoire shows roughly 250,000 clones, 70% to 90% found once; its top ten account for roughly 3.9%. The specimen sequenced was peripheral blood. The clonotype was recovered from a woman between 40 and 55 years old with acute or convalescent COVID-19. The chain is built from TRBV15 and TRBJ2-3, with TRBD2 as a possible D gene (6 bases). The CDR3 nucleotides read TGTGCCACCAGCAGACGGGGGTCTTACACAGATACGCAGTATTTT. Translated: CATSRRGSYTDTQYF.